The clone carrying this T cell receptor beta chain has at least ten counts. Researchers took RNA transcripts and amplified the TCR beta CDR3 regions from them. Carried out on the TCR CDR3, a first-round RT-PCR used the HTBI primer set. One entry per CDR3 protein results from TCRdb running MiXCR on the multiplex PCR reads. The repertoire has hundreds of thousands of distinct CDR3 sequences, about 14% of them found once; the top ten carry roughly 4.5%. This entry belongs to a study of T cells in Graves' hyperthyroidism and ophthalmopathy. The V and J ends lost 5 bases and 5 bases respectively, with 9 bases between them. The CDR3 runs 12 residues. CDR1 MNHEY and CDR2 SVGEGT come from the germline V gene.

The sample taken for sequencing was blood. The chain couples TRBV6-2 or TRBV6-3 to TRBJ2-5, with D unclear. This clonotype originated in a woman in her thirties or forties with Graves' ophthalmopathy. The CDR3 DNA reads TGTGCCAGCAGTGAGAAGTGGGAGACCCAGTACTTC. As protein: CASSEKWETQYF.